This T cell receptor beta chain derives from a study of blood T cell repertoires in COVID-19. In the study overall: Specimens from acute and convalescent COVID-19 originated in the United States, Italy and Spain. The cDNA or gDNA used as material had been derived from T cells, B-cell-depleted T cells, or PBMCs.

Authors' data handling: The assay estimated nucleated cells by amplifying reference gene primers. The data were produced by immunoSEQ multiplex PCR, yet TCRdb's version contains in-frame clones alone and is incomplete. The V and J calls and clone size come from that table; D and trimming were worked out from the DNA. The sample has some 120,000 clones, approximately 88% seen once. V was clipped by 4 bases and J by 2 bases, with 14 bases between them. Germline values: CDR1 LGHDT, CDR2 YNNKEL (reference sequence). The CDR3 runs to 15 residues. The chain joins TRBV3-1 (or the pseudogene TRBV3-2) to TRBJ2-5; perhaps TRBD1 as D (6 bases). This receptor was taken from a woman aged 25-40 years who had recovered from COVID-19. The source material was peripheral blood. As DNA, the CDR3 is TGTGCCAGCAGCCCCCGACAGGCCTATCAAGAGACCCAGTACTTC. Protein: CASSPRQAYQETQYF.